This T cell receptor beta chain was sequenced during a study of blood T cells in healthy people across ages. With a J-beta primer mix and a sample-barcoded 5' primer, a second PCR ran roughly 6 to 12 cycles. Researchers report that a template-switch adaptor with 12 random nucleotides tagged each cDNA molecule. Each CDR3 protein is one row after TCRdb ran MiXCR on the 5' RACE reads. The table records 700,000 to 1,000,000 distinct CDR3 sequences, roughly 44% of them present only once. V shed 1 base and J 4 bases; nucleotides not matched to a gene: 7. The CDR3 extends over 15 amino acids. Germline loops: CDR1 DFQATT, CDR2 SNEGSKA (reference sequence).

This sequence was found in a man aged 55 to 70 in good health. The source material was blood. This chain connects TRBV20-1 to TRBJ1-5; 7 nucleotides agree with TRBD1. CDR3 DNA sequence: TGCAGTGCTAGAGTACAGACAGGGCCTAATCAGCCCCAGCATTTT. This translates into CSARVQTGPNQPQHF.